This T cell receptor beta chain originates from a study of shared clonotypes between healthy human individuals. The wider study: The study used three CD4 naive, three CD4 memory, two CD8 naive and one CD8 memory plate per donor.

Authors' methods: ImmunoSEQ gave junction-only sequences without quality scores, so filtering differed. The data were produced by immunoSEQ multiplex PCR, yet TCRdb's version contains in-frame clones alone and is incomplete. V, J and clone size were drawn from that table, and D and trimming were deduced from the DNA. Of nearly 750,000 clones listed, over 55% are singletons. Study-level points and caveats: Larger richness was generally estimated for naive than memory subsets.

CD4+ cell separation produced CD45RA+ naive and CD45RA-negative memory subsets. V lost 5 bases and J 0 bases, leaving 14 bases between the germline ends. The CDR3 is made up of 15 amino acids. Looked up from germline, CDR1 is MNHEY and CDR2 is SVGAGI. Note on this clone: The antigen is undetermined.

Material for sequencing was memory CD4+ T cells sorted from blood. Stated subset: CD45RA-negative fraction. The source of this sequence is a woman aged 30 to 39 in good health. The V gene is TRBV6-5, the J gene TRBJ2-7; D may correspond to TRBD1 or TRBD2 (5 bases each). The CDR3 region has the DNA TGTGCCAGCAGTCCAAAGGGACGTAGCTCCTACGAGCAGTACTTC. This gives the protein CASSPKGRSSYEQYF.